The text below deals with one T cell receptor beta chain. No antigen is known for it. The sample comes from a study of Graves' ophthalmopathy and Graves' hyperthyroidism. General study results and limits: Sensitivity of around 86% and specificity of approximately 76% were achieved when a 13-signature model separated ophthalmopathy from stable hyperthyroidism. Most clonotypes expanded in thyroid above 0.001 frequency were present in blood too.

RNA transcripts were the template, and TCR beta CDR3 regions were amplified from them. Second-round multiplex PCR came after first-round RT-PCR with HTBI primers. MiXCR, applied by TCRdb to the multiplex PCR reads, yields one record per CDR3 protein. This sample has 200,000 to 300,000 distinct CDR3 sequences, with approximately 42% found just once. From germline, CDR1 is ENHRY and CDR2 SYGVKD. Trimming removed 0 bases at V and 4 bases at J, with 12 bases between. The CDR3 spans 15 residues. Specimen: peripheral blood. V is TRBV10-3 and J is TRBJ1-2, with D unclear. The TCR originated in an adult man with Graves' ophthalmopathy. CDR3: CAISESGQFSYGYTF. For the CDR3, the DNA is TGTGCCATCAGTGAGTCAGGGCAGTTCTCCTATGGCTACACCTTC.